This T cell receptor (beta chain) was identified in a study of shared clonotypes between healthy human individuals (dated by TCRdb to 2018 to 2021). About the investigation overall: Three men and a couple of women, aged 18 to 49 years, made up the cohort. The study deeply sequenced blood TCR repertoires of 5 or 6 healthy adults to estimate repertoire size and the extent of clonotype sharing between individuals. Per donor, three plates each were used for CD4 naive and CD4 memory, two for CD8 naive, and one for CD8 memory. Each donor's leukapheresis produced roughly between roughly 0.85 and 10 billion PBMCs. To increase sequencing depth and limit assay-specific biases, different laboratories used diverse techniques to prepare libraries and sequence TCR repertoires.

The donors were healthy, HIV-negative adults who had no recently reported acute infections or vaccinations. Every donor was a Caucasian adult residing in Nashville, Tennessee, USA. CD4+ T cells were enriched through magnetic negative selection, after which naive cells were positively selected on CD45RA and the remaining negative fraction served as the memory subset. Blood was obtained by leukapheresis, after which PBMCs were separated by Ficoll-Histopaque density gradient centrifugation and cryopreserved in liquid nitrogen vapor phase. Purity and quantity of every magnetically sorted T cell population were checked by analytical flow cytometry. Genomic DNA was isolated from each sorted fraction and quantified by UV absorbance on a Nanodrop 2000c. TCR CDR3 regions were amplified from genomic DNA by multiplex PCR using the deep immunoSEQ assay. For each cell subset, the extracted genomic DNA was distributed evenly across all wells of several immunoSEQ 96-well plates, and each plate served as one replicate. For sorted subsets, approximately 200 ng of genomic DNA, equivalent to some 30,000 T cell genomes, went into each replicate PCR. The purified libraries were quantified using a Qubit 3.0 fluorometer, sized with a Bioanalyzer 2100, and then quantified again using the KAPA Library Quantification kit. A separate single-read 150-cycle Illumina NextSeq 550 flow cell was used to sequence each immunoSEQ 96-well plate. In the authors' own workflow: The immunoSEQ output contained only junctional sequences without quality scores, so filtering could not match that applied to full-length reads. To assign V/J genes and CDR3, sequences were annotated using PyIR, a Python wrapper for IgBLAST v1.9, with IMGT germline references. Reads were removed for weak V/J assignments (E-value above 1e-6), missing CDR3, stop codons, out-of-frame junctions, or ambiguous translated residues. V3J clonotypes were defined as sequences sharing the same inferred V gene, J gene, and CDR3 amino acid sequence. Percentage overlap between repertoires was computed as shared unique clonotypes divided by the size of the smaller repertoire. RTK rarefaction, the Chao1 estimator, and Recon v2.1 estimates of unobserved clonotypes were used to assess repertoire richness. OLGA was used to compute generation probabilities for all TCRbeta clonotypes that the gDNA method yielded from a handful of donors. The source is immuneACCESS, and TCRdb retained only in-frame sequences with V and J called. Part of the clones is not carried over; for the studies checked, unresolved V genes explain less than half of this, and the remainder is unexplained. Clone size and the V and J calls come from that table; the DNA yielded D and trimming. The sample includes approximately 2.1 million clones, with approximately 95% observed a single time. The ten largest clones take up about 0.41% of the sample.

From V the trimming removes 6 bases and from J it removes 1 base, while the gene matches leave 9 bases of the junction unaccounted for. CDR1 and CDR2 were assigned from the germline V gene (reference sequence) as MNHNY and SVGAGI. Measured from the cysteine to the phenylalanine, the CDR3 is 15 residues long. The DNA shown is the 45-base CDR3, in frame from base 1. Regarding this clone: No antigen is known for it. No quality values exist for individual bases; no much larger clone is one base distant.

Results and caveats for the whole study, not just this receptor: When a handful of donors were compared, the shared fraction of clonotypes was about 5% for naive CD4, roughly 3.3% for naive CD8, more than 2% for memory CD4, and 0.4% for memory CD8. Because the study included only a small number of donors, the genetic and exposure-history diversity represented was limited. Sampling was restricted to blood, and TCR repertoires in tissue are likely to differ from TCR repertoires in blood. Rarefaction of sorted-subset datasets indicated incomplete sequencing despite the large sequencing depth. Compared with non-shared clonotypes, the clonotypes found in all four sorted-subset donors had higher generation probabilities. Pairwise subsampling indicated that sequencing depth was expected to affect the degree of clonotype sharing among donors. Estimated clonotype richness was generally larger for naive than for memory subsets.

This clonotype originated in a man aged 18 to 29 in good health. Some clones in this sample may be carry-over from other donors' samples. Material: naive CD4+ T cells from PBMCs. The sample's cell subset or site, from its label and the paper: CD45RA+ positively selected. Here the chain combines TRBV6-6 and TRBJ2-7; a stretch of 7 junction bases matches TRBD2. The DNA sequence follows: TGTGCCAGCAGCACCACGATCGGGGGGTCCTACGAGCAGTACTTC. Its translation reads: CASSTTIGGSYEQYF.